This TCR beta chain appears in the sequencing data of a study of cytomegalovirus exposure and HLA in healthy donors listed by TCRdb under 2017. Looking at the study overall: An earlier analysis of 587 of the donors reported 276 Gb of sequence data and 90 million to 120 million unique TCR beta sequences obtained from 180 million or so T cells. An early release covering about 600 HLA-typed donors comprised approximately 290 gigabases of sequencing data and around 80 million unique TCR sequences. Of the approximately 400 genotyped donors, about 84% fell in the genetic ancestry cluster associated with self-reported Caucasian donors. The study aimed to test whether cataloging public T cell receptors could reveal signatures of past pathogen exposure. Using immunosequencing, the study profiled T cell repertoires from about 650 subjects and related those repertoires to cytomegalovirus serostatus. A separate validation cohort of approximately 120 different subjects was used in addition to the 666-subject first cohort. To predict cytomegalovirus infection status, the study combined high-throughput TCR immunosequencing, statistical association of individual TCRs with disease status, and machine learning. To study patterns of TCR occurrence, a later analysis re-analyzed previously published TCR beta repertoires from several hundred donors and added high-resolution HLA genotyping. Rather than drawing on any new phenotypic data, the later analysis identified candidate immune exposures from TCR beta sequences and the way those sequences occurred across donors. In an earlier analysis of a few hundred of the donors, high-throughput TCR beta sequencing was used to judge whether each TCR beta V gene segment behaved as functional or pseudogenic. Alongside the repertoire data, information on donor age, sex, ethnicity and CMV serostatus was compiled. Genome-wide SNP genotypes for about 55% of the roughly 670 donors were used in a later genetic analysis, which treated that subset as a discovery cohort. Every repertoire in the discovery cohort had been generated on one and the same sequencing platform. Class I and class II HLA loci were covered by the typing at four-digit resolution. The number of typed donors differed by locus: about 620-630 for A, B, C, DRB1 and DQB1; 500 to 550 for DQA1; roughly 600 for DPA1; and roughly 450 for DPB1. About five DR-DQ haplotypes were handled as single units for association and clustering because linkage in the cohort was strong. Among some 410 genotyped donors of the cohort, an average of around 240,000 unique TCR beta nucleotide sequences were sequenced per donor, roughly 18% of them non-productive. On the study overall, not on this receptor specifically: Specific HLA alleles were associated with 16,951 TCR beta sequences at a false discovery rate of 0.05 in a later analysis. Because counts were too low, roughly 17 rarely observed V segments, including chromosome 9 orphons, were left out of the earlier analysis of 587 of the donors. Linkage disequilibrium might explain the correlated functional status among segregating V segments, but an unknown experimental factor could not be excluded. According to a later analysis, TCR association rates differed among HLA loci, with DRB1 alleles showing the most associated TCRs and HLA-C alleles showing the fewest. Immune exposure information for the cohort was limited to CMV serostatus. The classifier was reported to diagnose cytomegalovirus status with high specificity and sensitivity in both the original and validation cohorts. In a later analysis, HLA-associated TCR beta chains showed more clonal expansion and lower generation probabilities than non-associated chains that were equally common. In a later analysis, most CMV-associated TCR beta chains were found to appear HLA-restricted, with HLA associations seemingly driven largely by CMV exposure. Across donors, most TCR sequences were observed very rarely, whereas some public TCRs were present in many individuals. In an earlier analysis of 587 of the donors, most TCR beta V segments appeared in productive rearrangements about 87% or about 30% of the time, broadly matching IMGT annotations. A later genetic analysis reported fewer N-insertions in productive TCRs among donors in an Asian-associated ancestry cluster than the approximately 700-donor mean. Presence/absence analyses assumed roughly uniform sequencing depth across donors, an assumption that may not hold. The 87-base-pair reads could not distinguish some IMGT-functional V segments, including TRBV6-2 and TRBV6-3, so those segments were excluded. Assigning TCR associations to individual alleles was difficult when HLA alleles, especially DR and DQ, strongly co-occurred. According to a later analysis, parvovirus B19, influenza, CMV and Epstein-Barr virus appeared linked to several top co-occurrence clusters. Three of the identified cytomegalovirus-associated TCR beta chains were confirmed in vitro to be specific for cytomegalovirus antigens. A further reported finding was that TCR beta sequences accurately predicted the HLA-A and HLA-B alleles for most subjects in the first cohort. It was suggested by the authors that the approach could potentially be generalized to other disease states and immunological phenotypes. The study listed 150 to 200 TCR beta chains as associated with cytomegalovirus. An association between a missense DCLRE1C variant and V-gene and J-gene trimming of TCR beta chains was found in a later genetic analysis and replicated in an independent cohort. Because HLA typing was unavailable for some donors at each locus, only the typed subset was used in association tests. The sequencing pipeline was judged likely to have produced a cluster of highly shared sequence variants as a technical artifact. In this cohort, only TCR beta chains were sequenced, and detectable features were limited by the absence of alpha or paired-chain data.

The cohort was made up of 500 to 850 healthy bone marrow donors. Cohort members were all nominally healthy when sampled, although unrecorded immune exposures were likely present. Of the approximately 700 cohort members, approximately 290 had a positive CMV serostatus and about 350 had a negative one, while no CMV serostatus was recorded for the donor. Each donor provided a peripheral blood sample, and peripheral blood mononuclear cells were used for TCR beta sequencing. The Qiagen DNeasy Blood Extraction Kit was used to extract genomic DNA from the blood cell samples. The library was generated by the immunoSEQ multiplex PCR assay. For the multiplex PCR, a mixture combining 60 forward primers for TCR Vbeta segments and 13 reverse primers for TCR Jbeta segments was used. Amplification of the CDR3 region of rearranged TCR beta genes was performed with a multiplex PCR assay on genomic DNA. Amplified TCR beta libraries were sequenced as 87-base-pair reads on the Illumina HiSeq System. In the source study's methods: A later analysis counted 65 million to 90 million unique TCR beta chains across the 600 to 850 repertoires, and 10 million to 12 million of these chains were shared by at least two donors. Raw reads were error-corrected and collapsed into unique sequences by a nearest-neighbor algorithm in which closely related sequences were merged to remove PCR and sequencing errors. To assign V, D and J gene segments, CDR3 sequences were aligned to IMGT reference sequences. Each retained sequence needed at least a six-nucleotide match to both a V gene segment and a J gene segment. A rearrangement counted as productive if the CDR3 had no stop codons and remained in frame with V and J, and every other rearrangement counted as non-productive. Following IMGT convention, CDR3 was defined as the stretch from the second conserved V-encoded cysteine to the conserved J-encoded phenylalanine. Sequences without an unambiguous match to a single V gene segment were excluded from the earlier analysis of almost 600 of the donors. In an earlier analysis of 450 to 750 of the donors, a V segment was called functional when productive rearrangements were above 56.7%, and segregating when the standard deviation between donors exceeded 5%. A statistical classification framework was built to diagnose cytomegalovirus status from the catalog of TCR beta chain sequences. In a later analysis, TCR nucleotide sequences were compared against IMGT/GENE-DB human TR gene sequences so that V and J genes could be assigned. A later analysis assigned CDR3 sequences and most-parsimonious VDJ recombination scenarios with the TCRdist pipeline. A later analysis defined each TCR beta chain by its CDR3 amino acid sequence plus V-gene family, and excluded reads lacking a unique V-gene family. A later analysis removed 500 to 650 highly shared, low-generation-probability nucleotide sequences to deal with suspected cross-contamination and a sequencing artifact. For each public chain, a later analysis derived a clonal expansion index from normalized ranks of inferred template counts within each repertoire. Generation probabilities in a later analysis came from a VDJ recombination model fitted to out-of-frame rearrangements, and those results were checked against IGoR. Hypergeometric tests were used in a later analysis to score TCR-TCR, TCR-HLA and TCR-CMV co-occurrence, with a repertoire-size bias correction applied to the TCR pairs. In a later analysis, false discovery rates were estimated by permuting HLA or CMV assignments 20 times. In a later analysis, co-occurring TCRs were grouped using DBSCAN, with TCRdist sequence similarity added in when clustering inside HLA-allele-positive subsets. Repertoires with fewer than 30,000 or more than 120,000 public chains, plus five repertoires with anomalous nucleotide sharing, were excluded from co-occurrence clustering. TCRdb holds this immuneACCESS table with in-frame rearrangements only. Some clones are missing; in checked studies, unresolved V genes explain under half, and the rest has no known cause. The DNA was the basis for D and trimming; V, J and clone size are from that table. This sample gives some 98,000 clones in total; roughly 76% of them show up just once. The ten largest clones add up to roughly 8% of the sample.

V is pruned by 4 bases and J by 4 bases, leaving 7 bases of the junction without a gene match. Spanning cysteine to phenylalanine, the CDR3 consists of 14 amino acids. The only DNA kept is the CDR3, 42 bases in frame from the first base. The germline V gene gives CDR1 as SGHRS and CDR2 as YFSETQ. Comments on this clone: The antigen this receptor binds is unknown. Within one base of it there is no much larger clone, and no base qualities were kept.

The TCR sequence derives from a human donor in good health. Sample: PBMCs. This receptor chain uses TRBV5-1 and TRBJ2-7; the central 8 bases match TRBD1. The sequence in DNA is TGCGCCAGCAGCCCGGACAGGGTAGGGTACGAGCAGTACTTC. This sequence encodes CASSPDRVGYEQYF.